This T cell receptor (beta chain) was sequenced during a study of cytomegalovirus exposure and HLA in healthy donors. Study background: HLA-typed donors contributed around 88 million unique TCRs, which were held in an early data release. Study-level results: An analysis was carried out at a later point. It showed that HLA-associated TCR beta chains were more clonally expanded than equally common non-associated chains. Investigators reported 150 to 200 TCR beta chains as tied to cytomegalovirus. The study dropped some indistinguishable V segments, TRBV6-2 and TRBV6-3 among them.

The PCR used 60 Vbeta and 13 Jbeta primers. Some clones are missing from TCRdb's copy, which holds only in-frame ones; the method was immunoSEQ multiplex PCR. The data contain some 130,000 clones, roughly 75% of them singletons. Germline V CDR1 and CDR2: KGHSH, LQKENI. Between the trimmed V and J ends, which lost 5 bases and 6 bases, there was a span of 18 bases. The CDR3 runs 15 residues. This clone was observed a few times. Its specificity is not known. This sequence originates from a man younger than 40 in good health. Specimen: PBMCs. V and J are TRBV18 and TRBJ2-3, with D perhaps TRBD1 (7 bases). This CDR3 reads CASSSQGGPLDTQYF. CDR3 sequence (DNA): TGTGCCAGCTCATCGCAGGGGGGTCCATTGGATACGCAGTATTTT.